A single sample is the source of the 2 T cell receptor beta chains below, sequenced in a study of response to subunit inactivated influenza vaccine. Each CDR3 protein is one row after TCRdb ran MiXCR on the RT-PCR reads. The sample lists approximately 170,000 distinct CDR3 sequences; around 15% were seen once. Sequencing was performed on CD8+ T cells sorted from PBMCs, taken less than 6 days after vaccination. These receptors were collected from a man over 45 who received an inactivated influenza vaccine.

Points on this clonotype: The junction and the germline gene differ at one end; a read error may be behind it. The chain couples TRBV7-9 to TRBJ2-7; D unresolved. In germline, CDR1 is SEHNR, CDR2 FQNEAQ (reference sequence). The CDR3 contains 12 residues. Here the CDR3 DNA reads TGTGCCAGCAGCGAACAGACCTACGAGCAGCACTTC. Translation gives CASSEQTYEQHF.

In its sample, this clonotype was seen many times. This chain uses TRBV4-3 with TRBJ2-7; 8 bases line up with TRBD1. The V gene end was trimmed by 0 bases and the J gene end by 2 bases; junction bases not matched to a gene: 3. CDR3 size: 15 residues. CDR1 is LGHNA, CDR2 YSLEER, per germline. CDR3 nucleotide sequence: TGCGCCAGCAGCCAAGAACGGACAGGGACCTACGAGCAGTACTTC. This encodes CASSQERTGTYEQYF.